The clone carrying this T cell receptor beta chain was recorded only once. Antigen: not known. These data come from a study of a mutant IDH1 vaccine in newly diagnosed glioma. Study-wide context: Initiation of the vaccine course occurred 4-6 weeks after radiotherapy alone, or alongside temozolomide cycles.

The protocol was immunoSEQ multiplex PCR, while the TCRdb copy is restricted to in-frame clones and leaves out a portion. The table records 52,000 or so clones, roughly 80% of them present only once. Time point in this sample: week 23, last vaccination. Vaccination comprised doses that each held 300 ug of mutant IDH1 20-mer peptide, plus topical imiquimod. V lost 3 bases, J lost 2 bases, and 5 bases stayed unmatched. CDR3 length: 14 residues. The germline gives CDR1 SGHDT, CDR2 YYEEEE. The V gene is TRBV5-6, the J gene TRBJ2-7; 7 bases are a match to TRBD1. The sequence derives from a man aged 35 to 55 with glioma. The starting material was PBMCs, obtained from a glioma patient whose treatment included an IDH1 peptide vaccine. The CDR3 region is CASSSDRFPYEQYF. As DNA, the CDR3 is TGTGCCAGCAGCTCGGACAGGTTCCCCTACGAGCAGTACTTC.